The clone carrying this T cell receptor (delta chain) was seen only a few times. Its cognate antigen is unknown. TCRdb lists the protein of a much larger clone for this DNA, which differs at residue 12, so this is likely a read error; the protein given here is translated from the DNA itself. The length of the CDR3 is 16 residues. Germline CDR1 GEAIGNYY, CDR2 EKD. This sample is drawn from a study of γδ T cells in repeated Plasmodium falciparum infection. The overall study: Timepoints: baseline, immediately before selected infections, and 21 days after every infection. Study conclusions and caveats: Vgamma9/Vdelta2+ repertoires stayed stably polyclonal over time and infection.

Bulk repertoires came from Vgamma9/Vdelta2+ or Vdelta2-negative gammadelta T cells flow-sorted from PBMC. TCRdb reanalyzed the multiplex PCR reads using CATT. This sample has 50,000 to 55,000 delta-chain clones, with about 1.9% found just once. The chain has TRDV2 and TRDJ1; 7 bases agree with TRDD3. TCRdb records no J gene; here it was assigned by comparing the DNA to germline. Sequencing was performed on gamma-delta T cells from blood. The sequence was collected from a pool of human donors (malaria-infected and uninfected, not separated). CDR3 sequence: CACDPLLGTYTNKLIF. The CDR3 coding sequence is TGTGCCTGTGATCCCTTACTGGGGACGTACACCAATAAACTCATCTTT.